Each of the 25 T cell receptor beta chains below was sequenced from the same sample in a study of cytotoxic CD8 clonotypes in ibrutinib-treated CLL. Clones were read by immunoSEQ multiplex PCR, and TCRdb kept only the in-frame ones, dropping some. The sample consists of some 150,000 clones, roughly 80% of them appearing once. Sequencing was performed on PBMCs, taken after 12 months of ibrutinib treatment. These receptors all stem from a human donor with chronic lymphocytic leukemia.

The V and J genes are TRBV6-5 and TRBJ2-3; maybe TRBD2 (6 bases). Trimming shortened V by 2 bases and J by 1 base, and 10 bases separated the two germline ends. The CDR3 totals 15 residues. Germline values: CDR1 MNHEY, CDR2 SVGAGI. The DNA of the CDR3 is TGTGCCAGCAGTTACGAGGGAGGCCGCACAGATACGCAGTATTTT. It is translated as CASSYEGGRTDTQYF.

The sample holds a few counts of this clone. Other DNA sequences in the sample encode the same CDR3. The chain carries TRBV9 and TRBJ2-7; tentatively, D is TRBD2 (6 bases). V was cut by 2 bases and J by 2 bases, with 11 bases left in between. This CDR3 spans 14 amino acids. Germline loops: CDR1 SGDLS, CDR2 YYNGEE. The CDR3 DNA sequence: TGTGCCAGCAGCGTCGAGGCGGGGACCTACGAGCAGTACTTC. Its translation: CASSVEAGTYEQYF.

The chain couples TRBV7-2 to TRBJ2-7; D is undetermined. This CDR3 region has 16 residues. V lost 5 bases and J 1 base, leaving 18 bases between the germline ends. In germline, CDR1 is SGHTA, CDR2 FQGNSA. CDR3 amino acids: CASSSGMIQWSYEQYF. DNA for the CDR3: TGTGCCAGCAGCAGTGGAATGATCCAGTGGTCCTACGAGCAGTACTTC.

The chain employs TRBV4-1 and TRBJ1-1, with 11 nucleotides matching TRBD1. CDR3 length: 13 residues. Looked up from germline, CDR1 is MGHRA and CDR2 is YSYEKL. J was trimmed by 5 bases and V by 8 bases; bases with no gene match: 4. This CDR3 is CASWGQGGTEAFF. CDR3 sequence (DNA): TGCGCCAGCTGGGGACAGGGGGGGACTGAAGCTTTCTTT.

This chain links TRBV28 with TRBJ2-7; 7 bases agree with TRBD1. V shed 6 bases and J 1 base; nucleotides not matched to a gene: 6. The germline gives CDR1 MDHEN, CDR2 SYDVKM. The CDR3 covers 14 residues. The CDR3, as DNA: TGTGCCAGCAGAGGGCAGGGGGAATCCTACGAGCAGTACTTC. This sequence encodes CASRGQGESYEQYF.

J is TRBJ1-1 and V is TRBV15; no definite D call. Trimming shortened V by 8 bases and J by 0 bases, and 10 bases separated the two germline ends. Germline CDR1 and CDR2: LNHNV and YYDKDF (reference sequence). The CDR3 extends over 13 amino acids. CDR3 sequence (DNA): TGTGCCACCGCGTGGGTTTTGAACACTGAAGCTTTCTTT. This encodes CATAWVLNTEAFF.

The V call is TRBV10-3, the J call TRBJ2-7, with a tentative D call TRBD2 (6 bases). V was trimmed by 2 bases and J by 0 bases, leaving 11 bases between them. Germline-derived CDR1 and CDR2 are ENHRY and SYGVKD. The CDR3 is made up of 15 amino acids. The CDR3 here is CAISEGAGYSYEQYF. The CDR3 DNA follows: TGTGCCATCAGTGAGGGTGCGGGGTACTCCTACGAGCAGTACTTC.

Remarks on this clone: Other DNA sequences of this sample code for an identical CDR3. V is TRBV18 and J is TRBJ1-1, with TRBD1 identical over 9 bases. With V trimmed by 6 bases and J by 1 base, 3 bases remained unmatched. This CDR3 has 14 residues. The germline gives CDR1 KGHSH, CDR2 LQKENI. CDR3 protein: CASSPTGGNTEAFF. The CDR3 DNA reads TGTGCCAGCTCTCCGACAGGGGGGAACACTGAAGCTTTCTTT.

The chain combines TRBV5-1 with TRBJ1-1; no firm D call. Trimming took 2 bases from V and 5 from J, leaving 13 bases between them. The CDR3 is 14 amino acids. In germline, CDR1 is SGHRS, CDR2 YFSETQ. Here the CDR3 DNA reads TGCGCCAGCAGCTTCAATCCAGCAGAAACTGAAGCTTTCTTT. Residues: CASSFNPAETEAFF.

This rearrangement joins TRBV27 to TRBJ1-6; D gene unclear. CDR3 length: 15 amino acids. V was trimmed by 6 bases and J by 4 bases, leaving 13 bases between them. Germline V gene lookup returns CDR1 MNHEY and CDR2 SMNVEV (reference sequence). CDR3 in amino acids: CASSPASGYNSPLHF. CDR3 bases: TGTGCCAGCAGCCCCGCCTCGGGATATAATTCACCCCTCCACTTT.

The CDR3, as DNA: TGCGCCAGCACCGGGGGTGGGATCACTGAAGCTTTCTTT. Protein sequence: CASTGGGITEAFF. The rearrangement joins TRBV5-1 to TRBJ1-1; maybe TRBD1 (5 bases). CDR1 and CDR2 from the germline V gene are SGHRS and YFSETQ. The V and J ends lost 6 bases and 4 bases respectively, with 13 bases between them. CDR3 length equals 13 residues.

The chain carries TRBV18 and TRBJ1-4, with 8 nucleotides matching TRBD1. The CDR3 runs to 14 residues. Germline V gene data show CDR1 as KGHSH and CDR2 as LQKENI. Trimming at V came to 3 bases and at J to 8 bases, leaving 5 bases not matched to a gene. The CDR3 is CASSPSGQGEKLFF. In DNA, the CDR3 is TGTGCCAGCTCACCTTCCGGACAGGGCGAAAAACTGTTTTTT.

The chain has TRBV6-5 and TRBJ2-2, with a weak D call TRBD2 (6 bases). V gave up 0 bases and J gave up 3 bases, with 11 bases separating them. Germline loops: CDR1 MNHEY, CDR2 SVGAGI. This CDR3 contains 16 residues. For the CDR3, the DNA is TGTGCCAGCAGTTACTCGTGGGGGGTCGACACCGGGGAGCTGTTTTTT. This gives the protein CASSYSWGVDTGELFF.

The chain recombines TRBV4-3 with TRBJ1-1, with 7 bases that match TRBD1. V trimming: 4 bases; J trimming: 6 bases; junction bases outside the gene matches: 5. This CDR3 has 13 amino acids. The germline V gene has CDR1 LGHNA and CDR2 YSLEER. CDR3 loop: CASSPQGVAEAFF. CDR3 nucleotide sequence: TGCGCCAGCAGCCCGCAGGGGGTGGCTGAAGCTTTCTTT.

The chain carries TRBV7-2 and TRBJ1-1; D unresolved. Trimming took 1 base from V and 0 from J, leaving 15 bases between them. The CDR3 has 17 amino acids. CDR1 and CDR2 (germline): SGHTA, FQGNSA. The DNA for the CDR3 is TGTGCCAGCAGCTTAGTACAAGGGCCTACCATGAACACTGAAGCTTTCTTT. This translates into CASSLVQGPTMNTEAFF.

In nucleotides, the CDR3 is TGCGCCAGCAGCCGGGCGGGGACAGCTAACTATGGCTACACCTTC. Residues: CASSRAGTANYGYTF. The chain is built from TRBV4-3 and TRBJ1-2; 7 nucleotides agree with TRBD1. Germline loops: CDR1 LGHNA, CDR2 YSLEER. CDR3 size: 15 residues. With V trimmed by 4 bases and J by 0 bases, 5 bases remained unmatched.

This clone was seen more than once but under ten times. The chain uses TRBV5-1 and TRBJ1-6; D call uncertain. The CDR3 extends over 14 amino acids. Per the germline V gene, CDR1 is SGHRS and CDR2 is YFSETQ. The V gene lost 0 bases and the J gene lost 7 bases, with 8 bases spanning the gap. The CDR3 DNA reads as TGCGCCAGCAGCTTGGGAGGGCGGAATTCACCCCTCCACTTT. The encoded protein is CASSLGGRNSPLHF.

The CDR3 sequence: CASSVVQGGGTDTQYF. CDR3 bases: TGTGCCAGCAGCGTAGTACAAGGGGGGGGCACAGATACGCAGTATTTT. V usage is TRBV9 and J usage is TRBJ2-3, with D possibly being TRBD2 (7 bases). Germline V lookup: CDR1 SGDLS, CDR2 YYNGEE. Trimming pared 0 bases from V and 1 base from J, leaving 12 bases between. There are 16 residues in the CDR3.

The V gene is TRBV5-1, the J gene TRBJ2-1, with unresolved D. The germline V and J ends were trimmed by 4 bases and 5 bases, with 16 bases remaining between them. Germline V CDR1 and CDR2: SGHRS, YFSETQ. The CDR3 covers 15 residues. The CDR3 nucleotides are TGCGCCAGCAGCCTGAGACGGCAGCAGAACAATGAGCAGTTCTTC. Its translation: CASSLRRQQNNEQFF.

This chain connects TRBV5-6 to TRBJ2-7, with 11 bases fitting TRBD2. This CDR3 has 19 amino acids. Germline V gene sequence: CDR1 SGHDT, CDR2 YYEEEE. The V gene end was trimmed by 5 bases and the J gene end by 4 bases; junction bases not matched to a gene: 20. As DNA, the CDR3 is TGTGCCAGCAGTGAACTTAACCAACAGCGGGGACTAGCGGAGTACGAGCAGTACTTC. Translation gives CASSELNQQRGLAEYEQYF.

The chain joins TRBV5-6 to TRBJ2-2; D not resolved. V was pared by 2 bases and J by 3 bases, with 11 bases between. The germline gives CDR1 SGHDT, CDR2 YYEEEE. This CDR3 has 15 residues. The CDR3: CASSLPGIYTGELFF. In DNA form, the CDR3 reads TGTGCCAGCAGCTTACCTGGGATATACACCGGGGAGCTGTTTTTT.

The sample holds a few counts of this clone. V gene TRBV7-2 combines with J gene TRBJ1-1; no reliable D call. Per germline, CDR1 SGHTA and CDR2 FQGNSA. The CDR3 sequence is 13 residues long. Between the trimmed V and J ends, which lost 4 bases and 7 bases, there was a span of 13 bases. The CDR3 reads CASSSSSGFEAFF. The DNA of the CDR3 is TGTGCCAGCAGCTCCTCCTCCGGATTTGAAGCTTTCTTT.

The V and J genes are TRBV5-6 and TRBJ2-5, with 9 bases that match TRBD1. The V gene's germline CDR1 is SGHDT and CDR2 YYEEEE. The CDR3 is 15 residues long. The V gene end was trimmed by 3 bases and the J gene end by 2 bases; junction bases not matched to a gene: 5. The chain's CDR3 is CASSYYRGLQETQYF. As DNA, the CDR3 is TGTGCCAGCAGCTATTACAGGGGGCTACAAGAGACCCAGTACTTC.

The count of this clone is one. The chain recombines TRBV4-3 with TRBJ1-1; unclear D gene. The CDR3 is 13 amino acids. Looked up from germline, CDR1 is LGHNA and CDR2 is YSLEER. V was pared by 4 bases and J by 0 bases, with 6 bases between. In nucleotides, the CDR3 is TGCGCCAGCAGCCCGGAAATGAACACTGAAGCTTTCTTT. It specifies CASSPEMNTEAFF.

This chain connects TRBV5-1 to TRBJ2-7; weak D call: TRBD2 (5 bases). The V gene's germline CDR1 is SGHRS and CDR2 YFSETQ. The CDR3 spans 14 residues. Trimming removed 0 bases at V and 4 bases at J, with 11 bases between. CDR3 residues: CASSLGQDLYEQYF. DNA of the CDR3: TGCGCCAGCAGCTTGGGCCAGGACTTGTACGAGCAGTACTTC.